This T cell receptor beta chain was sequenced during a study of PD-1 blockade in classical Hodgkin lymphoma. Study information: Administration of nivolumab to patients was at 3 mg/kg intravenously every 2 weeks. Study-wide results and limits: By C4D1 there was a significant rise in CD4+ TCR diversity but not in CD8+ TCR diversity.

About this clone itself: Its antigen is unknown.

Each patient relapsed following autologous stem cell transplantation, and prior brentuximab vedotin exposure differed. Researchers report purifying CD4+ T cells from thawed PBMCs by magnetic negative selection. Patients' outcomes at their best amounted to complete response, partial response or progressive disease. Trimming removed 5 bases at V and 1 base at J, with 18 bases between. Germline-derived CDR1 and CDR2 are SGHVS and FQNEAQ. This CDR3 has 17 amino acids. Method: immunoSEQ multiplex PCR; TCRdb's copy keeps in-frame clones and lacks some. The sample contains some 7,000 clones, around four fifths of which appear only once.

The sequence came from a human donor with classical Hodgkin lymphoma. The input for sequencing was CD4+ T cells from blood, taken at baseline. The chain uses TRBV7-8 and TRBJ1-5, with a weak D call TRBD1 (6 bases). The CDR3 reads CASSPRGAGLSNQPQHF. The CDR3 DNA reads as TGTGCCAGCAGCCCCCGGGGGGCGGGGTTGAGCAATCAGCCCCAGCATTTT. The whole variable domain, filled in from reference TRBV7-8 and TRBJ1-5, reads GAGVSQSPRYKVAKRGQDVALRCDPISGHVSLFWYQQALGQGPEFLTYFQNEAQLDKSGLPSDRFFAERPEGSVSTLKIQRTQQEDSAVYLCASSPRGAGLSNQPQHFGDGTRLSIL.